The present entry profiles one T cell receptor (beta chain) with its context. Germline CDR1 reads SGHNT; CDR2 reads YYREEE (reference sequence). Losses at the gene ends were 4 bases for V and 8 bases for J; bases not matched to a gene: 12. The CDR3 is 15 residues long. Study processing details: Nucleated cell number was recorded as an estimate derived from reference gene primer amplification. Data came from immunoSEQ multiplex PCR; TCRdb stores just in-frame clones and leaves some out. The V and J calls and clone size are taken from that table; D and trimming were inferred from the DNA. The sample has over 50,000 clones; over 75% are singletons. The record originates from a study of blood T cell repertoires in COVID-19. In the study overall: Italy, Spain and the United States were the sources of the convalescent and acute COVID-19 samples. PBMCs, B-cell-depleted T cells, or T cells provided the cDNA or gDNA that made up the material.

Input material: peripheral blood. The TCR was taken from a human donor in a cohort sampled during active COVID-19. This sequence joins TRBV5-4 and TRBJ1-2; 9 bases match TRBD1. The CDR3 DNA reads TGTGCCAGCAGCAGACCGGGACAGGGTACGAGGGGCTACACCTTC. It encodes CASSRPGQGTRGYTF.